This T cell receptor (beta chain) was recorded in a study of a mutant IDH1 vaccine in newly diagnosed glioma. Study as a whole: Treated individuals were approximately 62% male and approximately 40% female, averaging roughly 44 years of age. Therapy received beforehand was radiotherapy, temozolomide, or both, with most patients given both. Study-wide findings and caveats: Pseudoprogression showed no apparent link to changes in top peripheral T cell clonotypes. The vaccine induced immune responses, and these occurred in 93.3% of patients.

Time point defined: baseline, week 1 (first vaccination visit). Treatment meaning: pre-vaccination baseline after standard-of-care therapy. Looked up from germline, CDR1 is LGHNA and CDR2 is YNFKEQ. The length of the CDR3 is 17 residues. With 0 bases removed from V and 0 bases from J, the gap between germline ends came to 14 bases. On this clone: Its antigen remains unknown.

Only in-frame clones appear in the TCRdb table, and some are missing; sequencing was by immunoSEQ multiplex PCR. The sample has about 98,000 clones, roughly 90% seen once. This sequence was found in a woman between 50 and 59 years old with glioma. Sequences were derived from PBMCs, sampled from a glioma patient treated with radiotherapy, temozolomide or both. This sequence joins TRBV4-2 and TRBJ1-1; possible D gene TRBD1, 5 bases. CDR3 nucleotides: TGTGCCAGCAGCCAAGATCGGGCAGGGTTGATGAACACTGAAGCTTTCTTT. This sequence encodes CASSQDRAGLMNTEAFF.